The clone carrying this T cell receptor beta chain is termed medium-sized (0.01 to 0.1%). The antigen remains undetermined. The germline V gene encodes CDR1 LNHDA and CDR2 SQIVND (reference sequence). The CDR3 loop spans 17 amino acids. The V and J ends lost 7 bases and 0 bases, in that order; junction bases with no gene match: 6. The data are from a study of liver allograft versus peripheral blood T cells. Study in general: Recipients' peripheral blood supplied the T cell receptor repertoires against which those in transplanted livers were compared.

One entry per CDR3 protein results from TCRdb running MiXCR on the reads. The sample consists of over 10,000 distinct CDR3 sequences, under 20% of them appearing once. Study results and caveats: It was reported that the T cell receptor repertoires found inside liver allografts differed from those that were detected in peripheral blood.

The J gene is TRBJ2-2, the V gene TRBV19, with 12 bases identical to TRBD1. The clonotype originates from a human patient who had a liver transplant. Some of the T cells may derive from the graft donor. CDR3 nucleotide sequence: TGTGCCAGTATCGGGACAGGGGGCCAGGCGAACACCGGGGAGCTGTTTTTT. Translation gives CASIGTGGQANTGELFF.